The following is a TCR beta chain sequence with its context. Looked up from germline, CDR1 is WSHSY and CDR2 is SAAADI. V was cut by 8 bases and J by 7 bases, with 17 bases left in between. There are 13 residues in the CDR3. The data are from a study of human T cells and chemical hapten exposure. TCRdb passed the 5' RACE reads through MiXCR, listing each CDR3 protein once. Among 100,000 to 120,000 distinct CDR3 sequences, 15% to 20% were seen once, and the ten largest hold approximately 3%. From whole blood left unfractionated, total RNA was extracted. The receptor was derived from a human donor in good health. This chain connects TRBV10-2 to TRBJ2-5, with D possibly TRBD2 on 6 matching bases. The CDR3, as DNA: TGCGCCAGCTCCGGGACCACCGGGGGGACCCAGTACTTC. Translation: CASSGTTGGTQYF.